Listed below are T cell receptor beta chains from one sample, sequenced in a study of T-cell reconstitution after alpha-beta-depleted transplantation in children. TCRdb itself ran the PCR reads through MiXCR, one entry per CDR3 protein. The table shows 200,000 to 250,000 distinct CDR3 sequences, with about 8.4% occurring only once. The sample consisted of PBMCs, mostly from graft donor cells, taken 360 days after TCRalphabeta/CD19-depleted stem cell transplant. Receptors were obtained from a male patient aged 2-15 years who had a stem cell transplant for acute myeloid leukemia, so the T cells may come from the graft donor. CDR3s include the opening cysteine and the closing phenylalanine or tryptophan. D genes are given only for firm matches. Clone sizes are given selectively: once, few, many, or a class where the clone is expanded.

j_call d_call v_call clone_size cdr3_aa cdr3_nt
TRBJ2-1 TRBD1 TRBV4-1 few CASSQEGTGGHNEQFF TGCGCCAGCAGCCAAGAGGGGACAGGGGGACACAATGAGCAGTTCTTC
TRBJ2-3 TRBD2 TRBV20-1 many CSARGVGGGPYTDTQYF TGCAGTGCTAGAGGGGTTGGCGGGGGGCCGTACACAGATACGCAGTATTTT
TRBJ2-7 TRBD2 TRBV5-4 many CASSLGGRAVYEQYF TGTGCCAGCAGCTTGGGGGGGAGGGCCGTGTACGAGCAGTACTTC
TRBJ2-1 . TRBV27 many CASSSPRNRDNEQFF TGTGCCAGCAGTTCCCCCCGAAACAGAGACAATGAGCAGTTCTTC
TRBJ1-1 TRBD1 TRBV12-3/TRBV12-4 few CASRTGGFTEAFF TGTGCCAGCAGGACAGGGGGCTTTACTGAAGCTTTCTTT
TRBJ2-7 TRBD2 TRBV20-1 many CSARAAGTSFYEQYF TGCAGTGCTAGAGCGGCAGGGACTAGCTTCTACGAGCAGTACTTC
TRBJ2-2 . TRBV28 few CASRMDSQYPNTGELFF TGTGCCAGCAGAATGGACAGCCAATATCCCAACACCGGGGAGCTGTTTTTT
TRBJ2-1 TRBD2 TRBV6-2/TRBV6-3 many CASSPILAGGYNEQFF TGTGCCAGCTCCCCAATCCTAGCGGGAGGTTACAATGAGCAGTTCTTC
TRBJ2-3 . TRBV12-3/TRBV12-4 many CAGSRGFTDTQYF TGTGCCGGATCCCGGGGCTTCACAGATACGCAGTATTTT
TRBJ2-2 TRBD2 TRBV7-9 . CASSRGSGGNTGELFF TGTGCCAGCAGTCGGGGTAGCGGGGGAAACACCGGGGAGCTGTTTTTT
TRBJ1-1 . TRBV9 few CASNPGEGRMNTEAFF TGTGCCAGCAACCCGGGTGAGGGGCGGATGAACACTGAAGCTTTCTTT
TRBJ2-5 . TRBV10-3 . CAVGGAETQYF TGTGCCGTGGGGGGCGCGGAGACCCAGTACTTC
TRBJ2-3 . TRBV15 few CATSRDLGQTPTDTQYF TGTGCCACCAGCAGAGATCTCGGACAAACCCCCACAGATACGCAGTATTTT
TRBJ2-6 . TRBV19 few CASQDLSGANVLTF TGTGCCAGCCAAGACCTCTCTGGGGCCAACGTCCTGACTTTC
TRBJ2-2 . TRBV5-1 many CASSLTGTTGELLFF TGCGCCAGCAGCTTGACAGGGACCACCGGGGAGCTGTTGTTTTTT
TRBJ1-2 TRBD1 TRBV9 many CASSGDRFYGYTF TGTGCCAGCAGCGGGGACAGGTTCTATGGCTACACCTTC